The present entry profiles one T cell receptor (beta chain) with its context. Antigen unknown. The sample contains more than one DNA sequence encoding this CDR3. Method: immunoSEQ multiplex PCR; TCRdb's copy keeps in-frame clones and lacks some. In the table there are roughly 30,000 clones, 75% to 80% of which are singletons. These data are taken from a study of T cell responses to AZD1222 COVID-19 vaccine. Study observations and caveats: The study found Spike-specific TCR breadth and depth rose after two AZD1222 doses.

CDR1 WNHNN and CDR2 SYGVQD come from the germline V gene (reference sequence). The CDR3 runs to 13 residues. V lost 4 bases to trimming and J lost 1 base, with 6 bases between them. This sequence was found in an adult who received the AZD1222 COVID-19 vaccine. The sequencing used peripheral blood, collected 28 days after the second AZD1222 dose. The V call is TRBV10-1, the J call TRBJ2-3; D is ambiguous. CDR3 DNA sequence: TGCGCCAGCAGTGCCAGCCGCACAGATACGCAGTATTTT. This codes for CASSASRTDTQYF.